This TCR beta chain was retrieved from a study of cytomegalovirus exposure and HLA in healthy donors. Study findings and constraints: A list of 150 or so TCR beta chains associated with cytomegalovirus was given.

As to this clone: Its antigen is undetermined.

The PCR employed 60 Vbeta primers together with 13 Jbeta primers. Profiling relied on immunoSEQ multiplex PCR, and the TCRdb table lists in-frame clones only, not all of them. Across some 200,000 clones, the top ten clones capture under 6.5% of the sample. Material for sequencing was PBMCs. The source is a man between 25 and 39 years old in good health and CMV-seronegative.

The CDR3 loop reads CASSDDRAPWGTEAFF. The CDR3 DNA follows: TGCGCCAGCAGTGATGACAGGGCGCCCTGGGGGACTGAAGCTTTCTTT. This chain joins TRBV10-1 and TRBJ1-1, with 7 nucleotides matching TRBD1. The CDR3 length is 16 residues. The junction had 12 bases not matched to a gene; V was cut back by 3 bases and J by 5 bases. Per germline, CDR1 WNHNN and CDR2 SYGVQD (reference sequence).